The sequence of this T cell receptor (beta chain) was determined in a study of blood T cell repertoires in COVID-19. Study-level information: Samples taken during acute and convalescent COVID-19 were collected in the United States, Italy and Spain.

Germline CDR1 KGHDR, CDR2 SFDVKD. This CDR3 spans 16 amino acids. Trimming took 3 bases from V and 3 from J; bases not matched to a gene: 6. Some clones are missing from TCRdb's copy, which holds only in-frame ones; the method was immunoSEQ multiplex PCR. The sample lists about 230,000 clones; around 82% were seen once. The chain combines TRBV24-1 with TRBJ1-5, with TRBD1 matching over 8 bases. The receptor's source is a middle-aged man with active or convalescent COVID-19. The sample was peripheral blood. The CDR3 sequence: CATSDEDRAYNQPQHF. CDR3 in DNA: TGTGCCACCAGTGATGAGGACAGGGCCTACAATCAGCCCCAGCATTTT.